This T cell receptor beta chain is drawn from a study of neoadjuvant nivolumab and ipilimumab in lung cancer. Notes on the study in general: Pretherapy blood TCR richness correlated positively with resected tumor richness.

Comment on this clone: Its antigen is not known.

This table comes from immunoSEQ multiplex PCR, and its TCRdb copy is limited to in-frame clones, with some not included. Among 44,000 or so clones listed, around 89% were seen once. The CDR3 length is 12 residues. Germline V gene sequence: CDR1 SGHTA, CDR2 FQGNSA. V was trimmed by 0 bases and J by 9 bases, leaving 6 bases between them. The chain recombines TRBV7-2 with TRBJ2-1; D gene uncertain. The sequence was obtained from an adult with non-small cell lung cancer. Some clones in this sample may be carry-over from other donors' samples. The sample here was blood, taken before neoadjuvant nivolumab, alone or with ipilimumab. CDR3 amino acids: CASSLALGEQFF. CDR3 bases: TGTGCCAGCAGCTTAGCGTTGGGTGAGCAGTTCTTC.